The TCR beta chain described here comes from a study of CXCR3-negative and CXCR3-positive naive CD8 T cells. Study outcomes and limitations: TRB CDR3 hydrophobicity was greater in CXCR3-positive naive cells than in CXCR3-negative naive cells.

The TRB cDNA libraries were prepared by 5' RACE with UMI labels. TCRdb re-called the 5' RACE reads; one entry per CDR3 protein, DNA not given. The listing records some 140,000 distinct CDR3 sequences. Identification of naive CD8+ T cells rested on CD45RO-CCR7+CD27+CD95- status. Worth noting for this clonotype: What it binds is unknown.

CDR3 size: 12 residues. Germline CDR1 reads SQVTM; CDR2 reads ANQGSEA. The TCR was taken from a human donor in good health. Some clones in this sample may be carry-over from other donors' samples. The chain joins TRBV29-1 to TRBJ2-7; TCRdb outputs TRBD1, but without DNA this stays unchecked. Sequencing used naive CXCR3+ CD8+ T cells from blood. Described subset: CD45RO-CCR7+CD27+CD95- naive CD8+ T cells expressing CXCR3 (TNR3+). This CDR3 is CSVTGTGYEQYF.